A single sample is the source of the 28 T cell receptor beta chains below, sequenced in a study of identical twins. MiXCR was run by TCRdb on the 5' RACE reads, yielding one entry per CDR3 protein. The sample lists about 330,000 distinct CDR3 sequences, more than 9% occurring once. This same sample was also taken into another study, of yellow fever vaccine responses in identical twins.

Sequencing was done on a sample of CD8+ T cells sorted from blood. The receptors come from a woman under 30 in good health.

This clonotype has ten or more counts. The V and J genes are TRBV12-3 or TRBV12-4 and TRBJ2-3; 7 nucleotides line up with TRBD2. The CDR3 is made up of 14 amino acids. J gave up 3 bases and V 3 bases, and 3 bases lay outside the gene matches. In DNA, the CDR3 is TGTGCCAGCAGTTTGACTAGCAGTACAGATACGCAGTATTTT. It is translated as CASSLTSSTDTQYF.

The chain recombines TRBV28 with TRBJ2-2; D is perhaps TRBD1 or TRBD2 (5 bases each). Germline CDR1 is MDHEN and CDR2 is SYDVKM. V lost 3 bases and J lost 4, with 18 bases in between. The CDR3 covers 17 residues. The CDR3 is CASSFLLVGDSTGELFF. The CDR3 DNA is TGTGCCAGCAGTTTTCTGTTGGTGGGAGACAGCACCGGGGAGCTGTTTTTT.

The chain links TRBV11-2 to TRBJ2-5; tentatively, D is TRBD1 or TRBD2 (5 bases each). This CDR3 has 16 amino acids. CDR1 is SGHAT and CDR2 is FQNNGV in the germline V gene. The ends were cut back, 4 bases at V and 1 base at J, with 16 bases in the middle. The CDR3 here is CASSSWGDGGQETQYF. The CDR3 bases are TGTGCCAGCAGCTCATGGGGCGATGGGGGCCAAGAGACCCAGTACTTC.

The chain is built from TRBV5-6 and TRBJ2-2; 8 nucleotides align to TRBD1. Germline V gene sequence: CDR1 SGHDT, CDR2 YYEEEE. J gave up 8 bases and V 1 base, and 7 bases lay outside the gene matches. The CDR3 has 15 amino acids. DNA for the CDR3: TGTGCCAGCAGCTTGTCAGGGGACAGGCTAGGGGAGCTGTTTTTT. Amino acids: CASSLSGDRLGELFF.

This clonotype appeared many times. The J gene is TRBJ2-2, the V gene TRBV15; D unclear. Looked up from germline, CDR1 is LNHNV and CDR2 is YYDKDF (reference sequence). Trimming left V 0 bases short and J 6 bases short, with 8 bases between. This CDR3 region has 14 residues. Here the CDR3 reads CATSRDGEAGELFF. As DNA, the CDR3 is TGTGCCACCAGCAGAGACGGTGAGGCCGGGGAGCTGTTTTTT.

Remarks on this clonotype: A read error may produce the germline difference seen at one junction end. The V and J genes are TRBV7-9 and TRBJ2-7, with D unresolved. Germline assignment: CDR1 SEHNR and CDR2 FQNEAQ (reference sequence). The CDR3 has 16 residues. The CDR3 protein is CASSFPVGSKSYKQYF. The CDR3 bases are TGTGCCAGCAGCTTTCCGGTGGGTAGTAAATCCTACAAGCAGTACTTC.

V gene TRBV11-2 combines with J gene TRBJ2-1; 8 bases line up with TRBD1. Germline V CDR1 and CDR2: SGHAT, FQNNGV. With V trimmed by 6 bases and J by 7 bases, 11 bases remained unmatched. The CDR3 runs 15 residues. CDR3 residues: CASRLAGQGRNEQFF. In DNA, the CDR3 is TGTGCCAGCAGACTTGCCGGACAGGGAAGGAATGAGCAGTTCTTC.

This chain links TRBV2 with TRBJ1-1; D unresolved. The CDR3 runs to 11 residues. Trimming took 3 bases from V and 5 from J, leaving 4 bases between them. CDR1 and CDR2 from the germline V gene are SNHLY and FYNNEI. The CDR3 nucleotides read TGTGCCAGCAGTGATAGGACTGAAGCTTTCTTT. Its translation is CASSDRTEAFF.

This clonotype was recorded at least ten times. The chain is built from TRBV3-1 and TRBJ2-3; TRBD1 might be the D (6 bases). V dropped 1 base and J dropped 5 bases, with 10 bases sitting between them. The germline CDR1 and CDR2 sequences are LGHDT and YNNKEL (reference sequence). The CDR3 covers 14 residues. The chain's CDR3 is CASSQVGQLDTQYF. CDR3 nucleotides: TGTGCCAGCAGCCAAGTCGGACAGTTAGATACGCAGTATTTT.

This chain joins TRBV7-6 and TRBJ2-7; 9 bases are shared with TRBD1. The CDR3 is 13 amino acids. Germline-derived CDR1 and CDR2 are SGHVS and FNYEAQ. V was clipped by 6 bases and J by 6 bases; unmatched bases: 6. The CDR3: CASSWGQGSEQYV. Here the CDR3 DNA reads TGTGCCAGCAGTTGGGGACAGGGCTCCGAGCAGTACGTC.

This clonotype has a handful of counts. The chain combines TRBV27 with TRBJ2-3, with a weak D call TRBD1 (6 bases). V was trimmed by 5 bases and J by 2 bases, leaving 11 bases between them. Looked up from germline, CDR1 is MNHEY and CDR2 is SMNVEV (reference sequence). The length of the CDR3 is 14 residues. The CDR3 protein is CASSPTGFTDTQYF. Here the CDR3 DNA reads TGTGCCAGCAGTCCGACAGGTTTCACAGATACGCAGTATTTT.

The chain has TRBV5-1 and TRBJ2-1; TRBD2 agrees at 11 bases. V trimming: 0 bases; J trimming: 5 bases; junction bases outside the gene matches: 13. The germline gives CDR1 SGHRS, CDR2 YFSETQ. This CDR3 has 19 residues. The CDR3 is CASSLAWVVAGGIDNEQFF. The CDR3 DNA reads TGCGCCAGCAGCTTGGCGTGGGTCGTAGCGGGAGGGATCGACAATGAGCAGTTCTTC.

This clonotype was detected only a few times. V gene TRBV7-9 combines with J gene TRBJ1-1; no reliable D call. V lost 3 bases, J lost 1 base, and 6 bases lay in between. CDR1 and CDR2 from the germline V gene are SEHNR and FQNEAQ (reference sequence). The CDR3 length is 13 residues. CDR3 loop: CASSFPGNTEAFF. The CDR3 DNA sequence: TGTGCCAGCAGCTTCCCGGGGAACACTGAAGCTTTCTTT.

Ten or more counts support this clonotype. CDR3 nucleotides: TGTGCCAGCAGCGCTGGGACAGGGGCGGGATACAATGAGCAGTTCTTC. The encoded protein is CASSAGTGAGYNEQFF. The chain joins TRBV7-8 to TRBJ2-1, with TRBD1 matching 10 bases. The CDR3 runs to 16 residues. Germline loops: CDR1 SGHVS, CDR2 FQNEAQ. Trimming removed 5 bases from V and 4 bases from J; junction bases left unmatched: 8. Using reference TRBV7-8 and TRBJ2-1 for the parts outside the CDR3, the full variable domain is GAGVSQSPRYKVAKRGQDVALRCDPISGHVSLFWYQQALGQGPEFLTYFQNEAQLDKSGLPSDRFFAERPEGSVSTLKIQRTQQEDSAVYLCASSAGTGAGYNEQFFGPGTRLTVL.

V and J are TRBV2 and TRBJ2-1, with 8 bases matching TRBD1. The CDR3 has 16 residues. The ends lost 6 bases at V and 1 base at J; junction bases unmatched: 8. The germline V gene encodes CDR1 SNHLY and CDR2 FYNNEI. This chain's CDR3 is CASRPSDRGSYNEQFF. CDR3 nucleotide sequence: TGTGCCAGCAGACCAAGTGACAGGGGATCCTACAATGAGCAGTTCTTC.

This rearrangement joins TRBV24-1 to TRBJ2-1; 10 nucleotides agree with TRBD2. The J segment lost 1 base and the V segment lost 2 bases, leaving 7 bases of the junction unmatched. The CDR3 runs 18 residues. Germline V CDR1 and CDR2: KGHDR, SFDVKD. In DNA, the CDR3 is TGTGCCACCAGTGATTCTCTTACTAGCGGGGATTCCTACAATGAGCAGTTCTTC. It yields the protein CATSDSLTSGDSYNEQFF.

The chain carries TRBV29-1 and TRBJ2-3; TRBD1 matches at 7 bases. J lost 2 bases, V lost 3 bases, and 8 bases had no gene match. From germline, CDR1 is SQVTM and CDR2 ANQGSEA. The CDR3 runs to 15 residues. CDR3 residues: CSVDTGQAYTDTQYF. CDR3 nucleotides: TGCAGCGTTGATACCGGACAGGCGTACACAGATACGCAGTATTTT.

This clonotype came up a few times. V gene TRBV6-1 combines with J gene TRBJ2-1; 11 bases line up with TRBD2. Germline assignment: CDR1 MNHNS and CDR2 SASEGT. The CDR3 is made up of 18 amino acids. V lost 8 bases to trimming and J lost 6 bases; unmatched junction nucleotides: 18. CDR3 amino acids: CASPKPKPLAGEVNEQFF. The DNA of the CDR3 is TGTGCCAGCCCCAAACCGAAACCACTAGCGGGAGAGGTCAATGAGCAGTTCTTC.

J is TRBJ2-2 and V is TRBV29-1; tentatively, D is TRBD1 or TRBD2 (5 bases each). The CDR3 sequence is 13 residues long. Trimming took off 7 bases at V and 3 bases at J, with 12 bases between the two ends. Per germline, CDR1 SQVTM and CDR2 ANQGSEA. CDR3 DNA: TGCAGCGCTGACGGGGCGGACACCGGGGAGCTGTTTTTT. Translation gives CSADGADTGELFF.

This clonotype has at least ten counts. V usage is TRBV6-5 and J usage is TRBJ2-5; 14 bases match TRBD2. The CDR3 covers 19 residues. Losses at the gene ends were 4 bases for V and 5 bases for J; bases not matched to a gene: 15. Germline V CDR1 and CDR2: MNHEY, SVGAGI. The CDR3 nucleotides read TGTGCCAGCAGTTCCCACGGGACTAGCGGGGGCCGACTCTCGGAGACCCAGTACTTC. Its translation: CASSSHGTSGGRLSETQYF.

This clonotype has just a few counts. This chain joins TRBV14 and TRBJ2-1; 11 bases map to TRBD2. Trimming took 4 bases from V and 3 from J; bases not matched to a gene: 5. The CDR3 totals 16 residues. Per germline, CDR1 SGHDN and CDR2 FVKESK. Here the CDR3 reads CASSLLAGVIYNEQFF. Written as DNA, the CDR3 is TGTGCCAGCAGCCTACTAGCGGGAGTTATCTACAATGAGCAGTTCTTC.

The chain recombines TRBV7-9 with TRBJ1-5; D ambiguous. The CDR3 has 12 residues. The V end lost 6 bases, the J end lost 6 bases, and 9 bases lay between the germline ends. Germline V gene data show CDR1 as SEHNR and CDR2 as FQNEAQ (reference sequence). As DNA, the CDR3 is TGTGCCAGCAGTGCTGACGGTCAGCCCCAGCATTTT. This encodes CASSADGQPQHF.

Only a few counts were recorded for this clonotype. The J gene is TRBJ2-5, the V gene TRBV29-1; TRBD2 aligns across 13 bases. V lost 7 bases and J lost 4; bases outside the gene matches: 12. CDR1 and CDR2 (germline): SQVTM, ANQGSEA. The CDR3 is 16 residues long. CDR3 sequence reads: CSARGTSGDSGETQYF. CDR3 in DNA: TGCAGCGCCCGAGGGACTAGCGGGGACAGCGGAGAGACCCAGTACTTC.

The V gene is TRBV7-9, the J gene TRBJ2-7; TRBD2 aligns across 7 bases. The CDR3 spans 15 residues. V gave up 6 bases and J gave up 3 bases; unmatched junction bases: 11. Germline CDR1 reads SEHNR; CDR2 reads FQNEAQ (reference sequence). The CDR3 DNA reads as TGTGCCAGCAGACCCCCGCAGGGAGGGAGCTACGAGCAGTACTTC. This codes for CASRPPQGGSYEQYF.

This clonotype has more than one count but fewer than ten. The chain recombines TRBV29-1 with TRBJ2-6; 7 bases match TRBD1. CDR1 and CDR2 (germline): SQVTM, ANQGSEA. V trimming: 6 bases; J trimming: 0 bases; junction bases outside the gene matches: 5. The CDR3 runs to 15 residues. Here the CDR3 DNA reads TGCAGCGTCGTACAGGGGTCCTCTGGGGCCAACGTCCTGACTTTC. Translating gives CSVVQGSSGANVLTF.

This clonotype turned up a few times. The chain carries TRBV7-6 and TRBJ2-4; the D is unclear. Deletions cut 2 bases from V and 7 bases from J, with 15 bases between. Germline-derived CDR1 and CDR2 are SGHVS and FNYEAQ. The CDR3 has 15 residues. The CDR3 region is CASSLSRGIGNIQYF. Written as DNA, the CDR3 is TGTGCCAGCAGCTTATCGAGAGGCATTGGTAACATTCAGTACTTC.

The table lists this clonotype with many counts. The chain recombines TRBV15 with TRBJ2-1; D unresolved. V lost 0 bases to trimming and J lost 10 bases, with 7 bases between them. Germline V lookup: CDR1 LNHNV, CDR2 YYDKDF (reference sequence). This CDR3 is built from 12 residues. The CDR3 bases are TGTGCCACCAGCAGAGACCGCTTGGAGCAGTTCTTC. Its protein product is CATSRDRLEQFF.

The gene calls are TRBV27 and TRBJ1-1; 9 bases line up with TRBD1. This CDR3 is built from 14 residues. Germline V lookup: CDR1 MNHEY, CDR2 SMNVEV (reference sequence). Trimming removed 6 bases from V and 1 base from J; junction bases left unmatched: 3. The CDR3 region has the DNA TGTGCCAGCAGACAGGGGGCGAAGAACACTGAAGCTTTCTTT. Its translation: CASRQGAKNTEAFF.